A selection of T cell receptor beta chains follows, all from one sample in a study of OX40 agonist ivuxolimab in advanced cancers. TCRdb keeps only in-frame clones here, not all; method: immunoSEQ multiplex PCR. The sample includes about 55,000 clones, 86% seen only once; the top ten take roughly an eighth. Sample: CD4+ or CD8+ T cells sorted from blood, taken in a trial of the OX40 agonist ivuxolimab. The receptor source for this set is an adult with an advanced solid tumor such as melanoma, head and neck, liver or kidney cancer. CDR3s include the opening cysteine and the closing phenylalanine or tryptophan. The D gene is left open where the match is weak. Clone size is shown for a subset of rows, as once, few, many or a class of expanded clone.

v_gene	abundance	j_gene	d_gene	CDR3nt	CDR3aa
TRBV7-9	.	TRBJ2-7	.	TGTGCCAGCAGCCCGCCCGTAGGCTACGAGCAGTACTTC	CASSPPVGYEQYF
TRBV10-3	once	TRBJ2-7	TRBD1	TGTGCCATCAGTGATAGGCAGGGGGCATTGGACGAGCAGTACTTC	CAISDRQGALDEQYF
TRBV28	.	TRBJ2-2	TRBD1	TGTGCCAGCAGAGCCGGGACAGTTAACACCGGGGAGCTGTTTTTT	CASRAGTVNTGELFF
TRBV30	.	TRBJ2-7	.	TGTGCCTGGAGTGTAGGGGGCTACGAGCAGTACTTC	CAWSVGGYEQYF
TRBV7-8	.	TRBJ2-7	.	TGTGCCAGCAGCTTAGATCTCCTAGCGCAGTACTTC	CASSLDLLAQYF
TRBV4-1	.	TRBJ2-1	.	TGCGCCAGCAGCATTCGGGACCCAGAGTACAATGAGCAGTTCTTC	CASSIRDPEYNEQFF
TRBV7-9	.	TRBJ2-7	TRBD2	TGTGCCAGCAGCTCCTGGACTAGCGGGCCTCCCTACGAGCAGTACTTC	CASSSWTSGPPYEQYF
TRBV30	.	TRBJ2-7	.	TGTGCCTGGAGTGAGGTTGCGGTTAGCGTGTCCTACGAGCAGTACTTC	CAWSEVAVSVSYEQYF
TRBV6-5	.	TRBJ2-7	.	TGTGCCAGCAGTTATTGGAGTCGGACAGGGAGGGACGAGCAGTACTTC	CASSYWSRTGRDEQYF
TRBV28	.	TRBJ2-5	.	TGTGCCAGCAGTTTCATAGGTGGAGAGACCCAGTACTTC	CASSFIGGETQYF
TRBV25-1	.	TRBJ1-5	.	TGTGCCAGCAGTGAGCGGAGGGACCAGCCCCAGCATTTT	CASSERRDQPQHF
TRBV4-1	once	TRBJ1-3	.	TGCGCCAGCAGCCAAGATGGGGGGCCCGGAAACACCATATATTTT	CASSQDGGPGNTIYF
TRBV10-1	.	TRBJ2-1	.	TGCGCCACCCAGGGAAGCAGGCCTCCCAATGAGCAGTTCTTC	CATQGSRPPNEQFF
TRBV19	few	TRBJ1-5	TRBD1	TGTGCCAGTAGTAAGACAGGGGTTGGTCAGCCCCAGCATTTT	CASSKTGVGQPQHF
TRBV19	.	TRBJ1-1	.	TGTGCCAGTAGTCGAGACAACGGAAGGACAGAGGAAGCTTTCTTT	CASSRDNGRTEEAFF
TRBV6-5	once	TRBJ2-7	.	TGTGCCACCCACGCCGACTCCTACGAGCAGTACTTC	CATHADSYEQYF
TRBV5-1	few	TRBJ2-5	.	TGCGCCAGCAGCGGGGACTTACAAGAGACCCAGTACTTC	CASSGDLQETQYF
TRBV14	.	TRBJ2-5	.	TGTGCCAGCAGCCAACGCTATAAGAGGTGGGAGACCCAGTACTTC	CASSQRYKRWETQYF
TRBV28	.	TRBJ2-1	.	TGTGCCAGCATTAGTGCTAGCGAGTACAATGAGCAGTTCTTC	CASISASEYNEQFF
TRBV7-6	.	TRBJ2-1	.	TGTGCCAGCAGCCCCAACGCAAAGGGGGCTAGCGGACACAATGAGCAGTTCTTC	CASSPNAKGASGHNEQFF
TRBV19	once	TRBJ1-5	TRBD1	TGTGCCAGCCGAATCGGGGGACAGAGCAATCAGCCCCAGCATTTT	CASRIGGQSNQPQHF
TRBV2	once	TRBJ1-1	.	TGTGCCAGCACAATGGTTCAGCAGTCTATGAACACTGAAGCTTTCTTT	CASTMVQQSMNTEAFF
TRBV2	.	TRBJ1-5	.	TGTGCCAGCAGTGAGGTGGCAGAAGATCAGCCCCAGCATTTT	CASSEVAEDQPQHF
TRBV18	.	TRBJ1-5	.	TGTGCCAGCTCACCAACGGACCGCAATCAGCCCCAGCATTTT	CASSPTDRNQPQHF
TRBV29-1	.	TRBJ2-7	.	TGCAGCGGAGGACTGCTTTACGAGCAGTACTTC	CSGGLLYEQYF
TRBV6-6	.	TRBJ1-4	.	TGTGCCAGCACCACAGGAGTCGAAAAACTGTTTTTT	CASTTGVEKLFF
TRBV18	.	TRBJ2-3	.	TGTGCCAGCACAATGTCAGGGGGCACAGATACGCAGTATTTT	CASTMSGGTDTQYF
TRBV5-1	.	TRBJ2-2	TRBD1	TGCGCCAGCAGCCAGGGGGAGTACGGGGAGCTGTTTTTT	CASSQGEYGELFF
TRBV19	.	TRBJ2-7	.	TGTGCCAGTAGTTTAGATTTTAGCTACGAGCAGTACTTC	CASSLDFSYEQYF
TRBV25-1	.	TRBJ2-2	.	TGTGCCAGCAGTGAAGGGTTTAACGGGGAGCTGTTTTTT	CASSEGFNGELFF
TRBV10-2	few	TRBJ2-5	TRBD1	TGCGCCAGCGGAGGGACAGGGGAAGAGACCCAGTACTTC	CASGGTGEETQYF
TRBV7-2	.	TRBJ2-7	.	TGTGCCAGCAGCCCACTGGGTGTTCCAAAGAATTACGAGCAGTACTTC	CASSPLGVPKNYEQYF
TRBV14	.	TRBJ2-2	.	TGTGCCAGCAGCCAAGTAGTCACCGGGGAGCTGTTTTTT	CASSQVVTGELFF
TRBV19	.	TRBJ2-7	.	TGTGCCAGTAGTATCCGGGGCAAAGACTACGAGCAGTACTTC	CASSIRGKDYEQYF
TRBV6-1	.	TRBJ2-7	.	TGTGCCAGCGCGTGGGGCGGGAACGAGCAGTACTTC	CASAWGGNEQYF
TRBV30	.	TRBJ2-7	.	TGTGCCTGGAGTGTAGTTCCCTACGAGCAGTACTTC	CAWSVVPYEQYF
TRBV30	.	TRBJ2-7	TRBD2	TGTGCCTGGAGGGGGCGGGCGGGAGGTGGCGAGCAGTACTTC	CAWRGRAGGGEQYF
TRBV5-1	.	TRBJ1-1	TRBD1	TGCGCCAGCAGCCCAGAATTGACAGGGGGGACGGGAACTTTCTTT	CASSPELTGGTGTFF
TRBV7-9	.	TRBJ2-7	.	TGTGCCAGCAGCTTAGCGAGGGATTACGAGCAGTACTTC	CASSLARDYEQYF
TRBV11-3	.	TRBJ2-7	TRBD1	TGTGCCAGCAGCCCCAGGACAGGGGGGATTAGCGAGCAGTACTTC	CASSPRTGGISEQYF
TRBV14	.	TRBJ2-2	.	TGTGCCAGCAGTCGGATAACGGGGGGCCCCGGGGAGCTGTTTTTT	CASSRITGGPGELFF
TRBV27	.	TRBJ2-7	TRBD1	TGTGCCAGCAGGCGGGGACAGGGGTTCGACGAGCAGTACTTC	CASRRGQGFDEQYF
TRBV5-1	once	TRBJ1-6	.	TGCGCCAGCAGCATCCGACGGACTAATTCACCCCTCCACTTT	CASSIRRTNSPLHF
TRBV4-1	.	TRBJ1-5	.	TGCGCCAGCAGCCGTTTGGCGGGGGATAGCAATCAGCCCCAGCATTTT	CASSRLAGDSNQPQHF
TRBV28	.	TRBJ2-6	TRBD1	TGTGCCAGCAGACCTTCTCCCGGGACAGGGTCTGGGGCCAACGTCCTGACTTTC	CASRPSPGTGSGANVLTF